Following are 32 T cell receptor beta chains from one sample sequenced in a study of shared clonotypes between healthy human individuals. The table came from immunoSEQ multiplex PCR; TCRdb's copy has only in-frame clones and leaves some out. The table shows about 1.5 million clones, with roughly 98% occurring only once. Sequenced material: naive CD4+ T cells sorted from blood. As to subset: CD45RA+ positively selected. These receptors originate from a man under 40 in good health.

The chain uses TRBV5-1 and TRBJ2-7, with TRBD2 matching 7 bases. The trim removed 4 bases at V and 7 bases at J, leaving 14 bases unmatched. The CDR3 has 15 residues. CDR1 is SGHRS and CDR2 is YFSETQ in the germline V gene. CDR3 DNA: TGCGCCAGCAGCCCCTCCGGGCGGGAGTTGTATGAGCAGTACTTC. Translation: CASSPSGRELYEQYF.

The chain uses TRBV6-1 and TRBJ2-2, with D maybe TRBD1 (6 bases). Germline lookup yields CDR1 MNHNS and CDR2 SASEGT. The CDR3 totals 14 residues. V was shortened by 5 bases and J by 1 base, with 8 bases between the two germline ends. The CDR3 region is CASSSTGNTGELFF. The CDR3 DNA is TGTGCCAGCAGTTCGACAGGGAACACCGGGGAGCTGTTTTTT.

The chain uses TRBV28 and TRBJ1-1; weak D call: TRBD1 (5 bases). The CDR3 totals 13 residues. Trimming left V 5 bases short and J 6 bases short, with 13 bases between. Germline V gene data show CDR1 as MDHEN and CDR2 as SYDVKM. The CDR3 sequence is CASSTGVPSEAFF. The CDR3 nucleotides are TGTGCCAGCAGTACAGGAGTTCCCTCTGAAGCTTTCTTT.

The chain joins TRBV5-1 to TRBJ2-5; 7 bases match TRBD2. In germline, CDR1 is SGHRS, CDR2 YFSETQ. Trimming cost V 0 bases and J 5 bases; bases outside gene matches: 7. The CDR3 totals 15 residues. The CDR3 region is CASSLDAGVGETQYF. The CDR3 DNA sequence: TGCGCCAGCAGCTTGGATGCGGGAGTTGGGGAGACCCAGTACTTC.

The CDR3 nucleotides are TGCGCCAGCAGCTTGTTTTTAGCGGTGGAAGAGACCCAGTACTTC. Protein sequence: CASSLFLAVEETQYF. V usage is TRBV5-1 and J usage is TRBJ2-5; D is possibly TRBD2 (6 bases). This CDR3 contains 15 residues. Deletions cut 1 base from V and 3 bases from J, with 13 bases between. Germline CDR1 reads SGHRS; CDR2 reads YFSETQ.

This chain links TRBV7-9 with TRBJ2-5; no clear D. V lost 7 bases and J lost 4, with 10 bases in between. CDR1 is SEHNR and CDR2 is FQNEAQ in the germline V gene (reference sequence). This CDR3 is 12 amino acids long. The CDR3 DNA reads TGTGCCAGCACCCCGGTACTAGAGACCCAGTACTTC. It codes for CASTPVLETQYF. The full variable domain, rest sourced from reference TRBV7-9 and TRBJ2-5, is DTGVSQNPRHKITKRGQNVTFRCDPISEHNRLYWYRQTLGQGPEFLTYFQNEAQLEKSRLLSDRFSAERPKGSFSTLEIQRTEQGDSAMYLCASTPVLETQYFGPGTRLLVL.

The chain recombines TRBV5-1 with TRBJ2-1; D might be TRBD1 (6 bases). This CDR3 has 13 residues. Deletions cut 5 bases from V and 6 bases from J, with 12 bases between. In germline, CDR1 is SGHRS, CDR2 YFSETQ. The CDR3 nucleotides read TGCGCCAGCAGGGACGGGACAATCAATGAGCAGTTCTTC. Protein sequence: CASRDGTINEQFF.

The J gene is TRBJ2-5, the V gene TRBV5-4; 7 nucleotides line up with TRBD2. Germline V gene data show CDR1 as SGHNT and CDR2 as YYREEE (reference sequence). The CDR3 extends over 15 amino acids. J was trimmed by 1 base and V by 2 bases; bases with no gene match: 5. For the CDR3, the DNA is TGTGCCAGCAGCTTCTTTAGCGGGCCCCAAGAGACCCAGTACTTC. It encodes CASSFFSGPQETQYF.

J is TRBJ2-5 and V is TRBV15; 8 nucleotides match TRBD1. In germline, CDR1 is LNHNV, CDR2 YYDKDF (reference sequence). V shed 0 bases, J shed 3 bases, and the junction held 15 bases outside the gene matches. The CDR3 runs 19 residues. CDR3 coding DNA: TGTGCCACCAGCAGAGATCTGTATTCGGCAGGGGGCATTGAAGAGACCCAGTACTTC. Protein sequence: CATSRDLYSAGGIEETQYF.

In its sample, this clone was seen a few times. This specimen includes other DNA sequences encoding the same CDR3. The genes are TRBV5-1 and TRBJ1-5; D call uncertain. V was cut by 0 bases and J by 0 bases, with 4 bases left in between. CDR1 is SGHRS, CDR2 YFSETQ, per germline. The CDR3 covers 14 residues. Here the CDR3 DNA reads TGCGCCAGCAGCTTGGAGGGTAGCAATCAGCCCCAGCATTTT. This gives the protein CASSLEGSNQPQHF. Variable domain in full (rest from reference TRBV5-1 and TRBJ1-5): KAGVTQTPRYLIKTRGQQVTLSCSPISGHRSVSWYQQTPGQGLQFLFEYFSETQRNKGNFPGRFSGRQFSNSRSEMNVSTLELGDSALYLCASSLEGSNQPQHFGDGTRLSIL.

This rearrangement joins TRBV29-1 to TRBJ1-1, with a weak D call TRBD1 (5 bases). The CDR3 has 15 residues. Germline values: CDR1 SQVTM, CDR2 ANQGSEA. The V gene lost 4 bases and the J gene lost 1 base, with 16 bases spanning the gap. For the CDR3, the DNA is TGCAGCGTTGGAATTCTGAGGGGTTGGAACACTGAAGCTTTCTTT. Translated: CSVGILRGWNTEAFF. The entire variable domain, with the rest obtained from reference TRBV29-1 and TRBJ1-1, is as follows: SAVISQKPSRDICQRGTSLTIQCQVDSQVTMMFWYRQQPGQSLTLIATANQGSEATYESGFVIDKFPISRPNLTFSTLTVSNMSPEDSSIYLCSVGILRGWNTEAFFGQGTRLTVV.

The chain couples TRBV28 to TRBJ2-1, with TRBD2 as a possible D gene (6 bases). The CDR3 is 17 residues long. V was cut by 2 bases and J by 1 base, with 15 bases left in between. Germline V lookup: CDR1 MDHEN, CDR2 SYDVKM. CDR3 DNA sequence: TGTGCCAGCAGTTTAGGACTGGGGGGTAGTTCCTACAATGAGCAGTTCTTC. This sequence encodes CASSLGLGGSSYNEQFF. The full variable domain, with the rest looked up from reference TRBV28 and TRBJ2-1, is DVKVTQSSRYLVKRTGEKVFLECVQDMDHENMFWYRQDPGLGLRLIYFSYDVKMKEKGDIPEGYSVSREKKERFSLILESASTNQTSMYLCASSLGLGGSSYNEQFFGPGTRLTVL.

The chain has TRBV4-3 and TRBJ2-5; D may match TRBD1 or TRBD2 (5 bases each). This CDR3 has 15 residues. Trimming stripped 0 bases from V and 9 bases from J, with 17 bases between. Germline V lookup: CDR1 LGHNA, CDR2 YSLEER. The CDR3 here is CASSQEGAGLGSQYF. The CDR3 DNA is TGCGCCAGCAGCCAAGAGGGAGCAGGGTTGGGGTCCCAGTACTTC.

This chain links TRBV11-2 with TRBJ1-3; D unclear. The CDR3 is 15 amino acids. V lost 2 bases and J lost 0, with 8 bases in between. Germline CDR1 is SGHAT and CDR2 is FQNNGV. CDR3 nucleotides: TGTGCCAGCAGCTTATTTGGCAACTCTGGAAACACCATATATTTT. Translating gives CASSLFGNSGNTIYF.

This chain uses TRBV28 with TRBJ2-7; D not resolved. CDR3 length: 12 residues. CDR1 is MDHEN, CDR2 SYDVKM, per germline. V was clipped by 6 bases and J by 4 bases, with 10 bases between them. CDR3 amino acids: CASRDRKYEQYF. The CDR3 DNA follows: TGTGCCAGCAGGGACCGGAAATACGAGCAGTACTTC.

The V gene is TRBV30, the J gene TRBJ2-3, with D uncertain. The germline CDR1 and CDR2 sequences are GTSNPN and SVGIG (reference sequence). V was shortened by 2 bases and J by 4 bases, with 13 bases between the two germline ends. The length of the CDR3 is 14 residues. Here the CDR3 reads CAWSFYPLADTQYF. The CDR3 DNA reads as TGTGCCTGGAGTTTTTACCCCCTCGCAGATACGCAGTATTTT.

The chain has TRBV18 and TRBJ2-2; 13 bases line up with TRBD2. The J segment lost 3 bases and the V segment lost 4 bases, leaving 8 bases of the junction unmatched. CDR1 and CDR2 from the germline V gene are KGHSH and LQKENI. CDR3 size: 18 residues. The DNA for the CDR3 is TGTGCCAGCTCACGACCCGACACTAGCGGGAGGGACACCGGGGAGCTGTTTTTT. It specifies CASSRPDTSGRDTGELFF.

In its sample, this clone was seen once. This CDR3 reads CASSRVRDSVTDTQYF. CDR3 DNA: TGTGCCAGCAGCCGTGTCCGGGACTCTGTAACAGATACGCAGTATTTT. The chain recombines TRBV7-8 with TRBJ2-3, with D tentatively TRBD2 (6 bases). The CDR3 loop spans 16 amino acids. V gave up 5 bases and J gave up 3 bases, with 18 bases separating them. The germline V gene encodes CDR1 SGHVS and CDR2 FQNEAQ.

Here the CDR3 reads CASSKAPRSPEATDTQYF. As DNA, the CDR3 is TGTGCCAGCAGCAAAGCGCCTCGCTCCCCAGAGGCCACAGATACGCAGTATTTT. This chain connects TRBV21-1 to TRBJ2-3; the table's TRBD2 call for D was not verified on the DNA. TRBV21-1 is termed a pseudogene. CDR3 length: 18 amino acids.

The rearrangement uses TRBV5-1 and TRBJ2-7; D might be TRBD1 or TRBD2, each matching 6 bases. The CDR3 totals 15 residues. Germline CDR1 reads SGHRS; CDR2 reads YFSETQ. Trimming cost V 0 bases and J 2 bases, with 12 bases left between them. CDR3 residues: CASSLDVGGPYEQYF. In DNA, the CDR3 is TGCGCCAGCAGCTTGGATGTGGGGGGCCCCTACGAGCAGTACTTC.

The V and J genes are TRBV5-1 and TRBJ2-2; the D is unclear. CDR3 length: 15 amino acids. V shed 2 bases and J shed 0 bases, with 8 bases lying between them. The V gene's germline CDR1 is SGHRS and CDR2 YFSETQ. CDR3 DNA: TGCGCCAGCAGCTTACCTTTTACGAACACCGGGGAGCTGTTTTTT. It translates to CASSLPFTNTGELFF.

The rearrangement joins TRBV5-6 to TRBJ1-5; D ambiguous. There are 13 residues in the CDR3. Germline lookup yields CDR1 SGHDT and CDR2 YYEEEE. Trimming left V 1 base short and J 4 bases short, with 6 bases between. As DNA, the CDR3 is TGTGCCAGCAGCTTGTGGGAGAATCAGCCCCAGCATTTT. It codes for CASSLWENQPQHF.

The chain joins TRBV6-6 to TRBJ2-7; the match to TRBD1 covers 9 bases. CDR1 and CDR2 (germline): MNHNY, SVGAGI (reference sequence). The CDR3 has 14 residues. J was trimmed by 8 bases and V by 5 bases; bases with no gene match: 10. The CDR3 sequence is CASSGTGSSSQQYF. As DNA, the CDR3 is TGTGCCAGCAGTGGGACAGGGTCTAGTTCTCAGCAGTACTTC.

The V gene is TRBV2, the J gene TRBJ2-7; 8 nucleotides line up with TRBD1. The germline CDR1 and CDR2 sequences are SNHLY and FYNNEI. V was pared by 6 bases and J by 6 bases, with 7 bases of the junction left unmatched. The CDR3 has 13 residues. CDR3 protein: CASSEQGVGEQYF. The CDR3 coding sequence is TGTGCCAGCAGCGAACAGGGGGTTGGCGAGCAGTACTTC. The entire variable domain, with the rest obtained from reference TRBV2 and TRBJ2-7, is as follows: EPEVTQTPSHQVTQMGQEVILRCVPISNHLYFYWYRQILGQKVEFLVSFYNNEISEKSEIFDDQFSVERPDGSNFTLKIRSTKLEDSAMYFCASSEQGVGEQYFGPGTRLTVT.

The V gene is TRBV21-1, the J gene TRBJ2-1; TRBD1 was called by the table and not checked on the DNA. TRBV21-1 is a pseudogene. This CDR3 has 14 amino acids. As DNA, the CDR3 is TGTGCCAGGGGGACAGGGCTCTCCTACAATGAGCAGTTCTTC. The encoded protein is CARGTGLSYNEQFF.

The gene calls are TRBV7-8 and TRBJ2-1; 13 bases align to TRBD2. The CDR3 length is 21 residues. V lost 1 base, J lost 8 bases, and 20 bases stayed unmatched. Germline V gives CDR1 SGHVS, CDR2 FQNEAQ. The CDR3 sequence is CASSLGSSWGELAGGFYEQFF. As DNA, the CDR3 is TGTGCCAGCAGCTTAGGTTCCTCCTGGGGGGAACTAGCGGGAGGGTTCTATGAGCAGTTCTTC.

The chain joins TRBV6-1 to TRBJ2-5, with TRBD2 identical over 10 bases. V was clipped by 8 bases and J by 3 bases; unmatched bases: 6. Germline loops: CDR1 MNHNS, CDR2 SASEGT. The CDR3 extends over 14 amino acids. The CDR3 nucleotides read TGTGCCAGCCTAGCGGGAGTGTTCGAAGAGACCCAGTACTTC. Translated, it gives CASLAGVFEETQYF.

The chain couples TRBV7-2 to TRBJ2-7, with no clear D. The V gene's germline CDR1 is SGHTA and CDR2 FQGNSA. This CDR3 is 14 amino acids long. Trimming left V 2 bases short and J 0 bases short, with 8 bases between. CDR3 amino acids: CASSLTADSYEQYF. CDR3 bases: TGTGCCAGCAGCTTAACGGCCGACTCCTACGAGCAGTACTTC.

The chain combines TRBV9 with TRBJ2-3; TRBD2 agrees at 10 bases. The CDR3 spans 15 residues. The germline V gene encodes CDR1 SGDLS and CDR2 YYNGEE. The V and J ends lost 6 bases and 1 base, in that order; junction bases with no gene match: 5. In DNA, the CDR3 is TGTGCCAGCACCCCTAGCGGGAGTGGCACAGATACGCAGTATTTT. This codes for CASTPSGSGTDTQYF.

The CDR3, as DNA: TGTGCCAGCAGTCTACTCAAGACAGGTGAAGCTTTCTTT. Protein: CASSLLKTGEAFF. This chain links TRBV6-5 with TRBJ1-1, with D perhaps TRBD1 (6 bases). The germline CDR1 and CDR2 sequences are MNHEY and SVGAGI. The V and J ends lost 5 bases and 7 bases respectively, with 14 bases between them. The CDR3 loop spans 13 amino acids.

The chain has TRBV7-2 and TRBJ1-2, with TRBD1 matching 7 bases. The V segment lost 5 bases and the J segment 4 bases; nucleotides outside the gene matches: 7. Looked up from germline, CDR1 is SGHTA and CDR2 is FQGNSA. The CDR3 contains 14 residues. The CDR3 DNA reads TGTGCCAGCAGCCCGTGGGGACAGTCCTATGGCTACACCTTC. It is translated as CASSPWGQSYGYTF.

This chain uses TRBV30 with TRBJ2-3; 8 positions agree with TRBD2. The ends lost 0 bases at V and 3 bases at J; junction bases unmatched: 17. Germline V gives CDR1 GTSNPN, CDR2 SVGIG (reference sequence). The CDR3 is 19 amino acids. The CDR3 DNA is TGTGCCTGGAGTGTACTACGAGCGGGAGAGCTGGGACTAACAGATACGCAGTATTTT. Translation gives CAWSVLRAGELGLTDTQYF.